The 2 T cell receptor beta chains in this list originate from one sample, sequenced in a study of Ad26.COV2.S vaccination and SARS-CoV-2 variants. Data came from immunoSEQ multiplex PCR; TCRdb stores just in-frame clones and leaves some out. In the table there are fewer than 800,000 clones, roughly 90% of which are singletons. Treatment described: roughly 20 received Ad26.COV2.S at low or high dose, single or two shots; roughly 5 received placebo; per-sample allocation not given. Specimen acquisition occurred on day 63 following the initial vaccine or placebo injection. The sequenced sample was peripheral blood, obtained in a trial of Ad26.COV2.S vaccine versus placebo. These TCRs come from a person aged 18 to 59 who received the Ad26.COV2.S COVID-19 vaccine or a placebo.

The rearrangement uses TRBV29-1 and TRBJ2-5; 8 positions match TRBD2. Germline values: CDR1 SQVTM, CDR2 ANQGSEA. This CDR3 comprises 15 residues. V lost 2 bases and J lost 0; bases outside the gene matches: 5. This CDR3 reads CSVEIAGTYQETQYF. CDR3 nucleotides: TGCAGCGTTGAAATAGCGGGAACGTACCAAGAGACCCAGTACTTC.

The J gene is TRBJ2-3, the V gene TRBV18; tentative D call: TRBD1 (6 bases). Germline CDR1 reads KGHSH; CDR2 reads LQKENI. The CDR3 is made up of 15 amino acids. Trimming left V 4 bases short and J 0 bases short, with 11 bases between. The CDR3 sequence: CASSLRTASTDTQYF. The CDR3 DNA sequence: TGTGCCAGCTCACTCCGGACAGCGAGCACAGATACGCAGTATTTT.